This TCR beta chain was observed in a study of identical twins. Study observations and caveats: Low generation probability was overrepresented in out-of-frame alpha sequences shared by twins.

TCRdb ran MiXCR on the 5' RACE reads and lists one entry per CDR3 protein. This sample has hundreds of thousands of distinct CDR3 sequences, with roughly 7% found just once. This clonotype appeared many times. The antigen is not known. The same sample was also studied in work on yellow fever vaccine responses in identical twins.

This receptor was taken from a woman between 18 and 29 years old in good health. Material: memory (CD45RO+) T cells sorted from blood.

This chain's CDR3 is CASRGDTEAFF. The CDR3 DNA sequence: TGCGCCAGCAGGGGCGACACTGAAGCTTTCTTT. The chain is built from TRBV5-1 and TRBJ1-1; D is ambiguous. The CDR3 is 11 residues long. Trimming pared 5 bases from V and 3 bases from J, leaving 5 bases between. Per the germline V gene, CDR1 is SGHRS and CDR2 is YFSETQ. The whole variable domain, remainder taken from reference TRBV5-1 and TRBJ1-1, is KAGVTQTPRYLIKTRGQQVTLSCSPISGHRSVSWYQQTPGQGLQFLFEYFSETQRNKGNFPGRFSGRQFSNSRSEMNVSTLELGDSALYLCASRGDTEAFFGQGTRLTVV.